A single sample gave rise to the 15 T cell receptor beta chains below, sequenced in a study of immune heterogeneity within non-small cell lung tumors. Template material for each sample was about 0.55 ug of bulk tumor genomic DNA. Spaced far apart, several biopsies were taken from each primary tumor during surgery. Curative operations were performed on patients who had untreated, newly diagnosed non-small cell lung cancer. Amplification of TCR beta CDR3 was performed by multiplex PCR with 32 V and 13 J primers. TCRdb passed the multiplex PCR reads through MiXCR, listing each CDR3 protein once. In the table there are fewer than 25,000 distinct CDR3 sequences, roughly 30% of which are singletons. Sequencing was performed on lung tumor tissue. The receptor set was obtained from a man in his forties with non-small cell lung cancer.

With regard to this clonotype: A read error may explain this, as a much larger clone is one base away. The V call is TRBV2, the J call TRBJ2-7; the match to TRBD1 covers 9 bases. CDR1 and CDR2 from the germline V gene are SNHLY and FYNNEI. The CDR3 extends over 14 amino acids. In DNA, the CDR3 is TGTGCCAGCAACCCTAGGACAGGGGCCTACGAGGAGTACTTC. Protein: CASNPRTGAYEEYF.

Turning to this clonotype: This could be a read error, since a much larger clone is one nucleotide away. The chain uses TRBV6-2 or TRBV6-3 and TRBJ1-6; D is uncertain. The CDR3 totals 13 residues. The germline V gene has CDR1 MNHEY and CDR2 SVGEGT. The CDR3 DNA reads as TGTTCCAGCTCTTGGGCGGGAAATTCACCCCTCCACTTT. Translation: CSSSWAGNSPLHF.

As concerns this clonotype: This may come from a read error, since a much larger clone is one base off. The V gene is TRBV24-1, the J gene TRBJ2-2, with 8 bases aligning to TRBD1. The germline V gene has CDR1 KGHDR and CDR2 SFDVKD. CDR3 size: 13 residues. V lost 9 bases, J lost 7 bases, and 6 bases stayed unmatched. CDR3 nucleotides: TGTGCCACCGGCCAGGACAGGGTCGGGGAGCTGTTTTTT. Translated: CATGQDRVGELFF.

This clonotype was observed many times. V is TRBV7-9 and J is TRBJ2-7, with 8 bases that match TRBD2. Germline V gene sequence: CDR1 SEHNR, CDR2 FQNEAQ (reference sequence). CDR3 length: 15 amino acids. The V segment lost 2 bases and the J segment 4 bases; nucleotides outside the gene matches: 7. CDR3 coding DNA: TGTGCCAGCAGCTTACTGGCGGGAGGCACTTACGAGCAGTACTTC. It encodes CASSLLAGGTYEQYF.

Regarding this clonotype: This may arise from a read error, as a much more abundant clone is one base away. The CDR3 does not end in the conserved phenylalanine or tryptophan, so this is likely a read error. The chain combines TRBV24-1 with TRBJ1-2, with 8 bases lining up with TRBD1. Looked up from germline, CDR1 is KGHDR and CDR2 is SFDVKD. V was pared by 4 bases and J by 2 bases, with 8 bases of the junction left unmatched. The CDR3 contains 16 residues. The chain's CDR3 is CATSDRPGQANYGYTL. The CDR3 nucleotides read TGTGCCACCAGTGACCGACCGGGACAGGCGAACTATGGCTACACCTTA.

In its sample, this clonotype is medium-sized. The CDR3 sequence is CSARSTGGGSIDEQFF. Written as DNA, the CDR3 is TGCAGTGCTAGATCAACTGGTGGCGGGAGTATTGATGAGCAGTTCTTC. The chain employs TRBV20-1 and TRBJ2-1; TRBD2 agrees at 7 bases. The germline V gene has CDR1 DFQATT and CDR2 SNEGSKA (reference sequence). This CDR3 has 16 amino acids. Trimming at V came to 2 bases and at J to 8 bases, leaving 15 bases not matched to a gene.

About this clonotype: A much larger clone sits a single nucleotide away, making a read error possible. The rearrangement uses TRBV6-1 and TRBJ2-1, with TRBD1 matching 9 bases. This CDR3 region has 13 residues. Trimming cost V 8 bases and J 7 bases; bases outside gene matches: 6. Germline CDR1 and CDR2: MNHNS and SASEGT. In nucleotides, the CDR3 is TGTGCCAGCGGTGTGGACAGGGGTAATGAGCAGTTCTTC. The encoded protein is CASGVDRGNEQFF.

The CDR3 DNA is TGCGCCAGCAGCTTGGAGGGGGGGGGTCGCACTGAAGCTTTCTTT. Translated, it gives CASSLEGGGRTEAFF. This rearrangement joins TRBV5-1 to TRBJ1-1; maybe TRBD1 (6 bases). Germline CDR1 reads SGHRS; CDR2 reads YFSETQ. With 0 bases removed from V and 4 bases from J, the gap between germline ends came to 13 bases. The CDR3 has 15 residues.

The chain combines TRBV6-2 or TRBV6-3 with TRBJ1-1; TRBD1 is a possible D gene (5 bases). CDR1 MNHEY and CDR2 SVGEGT come from the germline V gene. Trimming stripped 4 bases from V and 1 base from J, with 10 bases between. CDR3 size: 14 residues. The CDR3: CASSSAGGNTEAFF. For the CDR3, the DNA is TGTGCCAGCAGTTCCGCGGGGGGGAACACTGAAGCTTTCTTT.

A remark on this clonotype: This may arise from a read error, as a much more abundant clone is one base away. This chain links TRBV20-1 with TRBJ2-6; D uncertain. There are 14 residues in the CDR3. Germline loops: CDR1 DFQATT, CDR2 SNEGSKA (reference sequence). Trimming stripped 5 bases from V and 0 bases from J, with 8 bases between. CDR3 sequence reads: CSAPGYSGANVLTF. The CDR3 nucleotides read TGCAGTGCTCCCGGGTACTCTGGGGCCAACGTCCTGACTTTC.

This chain joins TRBV4-2 and TRBJ1-6; D is perhaps TRBD1 (5 bases). CDR1 and CDR2 from the germline V gene are LGHNA and YNFKEQ. The CDR3 loop spans 18 amino acids. The V end lost 1 base, the J end lost 0 bases, and 13 bases lay between the germline ends. CDR3: CASSQARRGSSYNSPLHF. The CDR3 DNA sequence: TGTGCCAGCAGCCAAGCCAGACGGGGGAGCTCCTATAATTCACCCCTCCACTTT.

This clonotype was recorded many times. V is TRBV24-1 and J is TRBJ2-1, with 7 bases matching TRBD2. The germline CDR1 and CDR2 sequences are KGHDR and SFDVKD. The CDR3 covers 14 residues. V gave up 4 bases and J gave up 7 bases; unmatched junction bases: 6. The DNA for the CDR3 is TGTGCCACCAGTGAGAGGCGGGAGTGGAATGAGCAGTTCTTC. Translating it yields CATSERREWNEQFF.

This clonotype was recorded at least ten times. The rearrangement links TRBV30 to TRBJ1-2, with D unclear. Trimming pared 0 bases from V and 1 base from J, leaving 6 bases between. The length of the CDR3 is 13 residues. CDR1 is GTSNPN and CDR2 is SVGIG in the germline V gene (reference sequence). CDR3 nucleotides: TGTGCCTGGAGTGTCCAAATTAACTATGGCTACACCTTC. It translates to CAWSVQINYGYTF.

In regard to this clonotype: A read error may explain this, as a much larger clone is one base away. The chain couples TRBV12-3 or TRBV12-4 to TRBJ2-7; D remains ambiguous. The CDR3 runs 14 residues. Trimming left V 3 bases short and J 2 bases short, with 11 bases between. The CDR3 DNA reads as TGTGCCAGCAGTTTTAGCTGGAGCCCCTACGAGCAGTACTTC. It encodes CASSFSWSPYEQYF.

By frequency in the sample, this clonotype is medium-sized (0.01 to 0.1%). The CDR3 nucleotides read TGTGCCAGCAGTTTATGGATGGGACAGGGCAGCTCTGGAAACACCATATATTTT. Amino acids: CASSLWMGQGSSGNTIYF. The chain recombines TRBV28 with TRBJ1-3; 9 bases are a match to TRBD1. Germline V lookup: CDR1 MDHEN, CDR2 SYDVKM. V shed 0 bases and J 0 bases; nucleotides not matched to a gene: 6. The CDR3 has 18 residues.